This TCR beta chain was captured in a study of blood T cell repertoires in COVID-19. Study as a whole: Spain, Italy and the United States supplied samples that represented acute and convalescent COVID-19.

Produced via immunoSEQ multiplex PCR; TCRdb's table is partial and in-frame only. The sample lists 180,000 or so clones, about nine tenths occurring once. The specimen sequenced was peripheral blood. The TCR originated in a young man with active or convalescent COVID-19.

DNA of the CDR3: TGTGCCAGCAGCCAAGACAGGGGGCTGCGTCAGCCCCAGCATTTT. It is translated as CASSQDRGLRQPQHF. The V and J genes are TRBV4-2 and TRBJ1-5, with 8 nucleotides matching TRBD1. V lost 0 bases to trimming and J lost 6 bases; unmatched junction nucleotides: 4. Germline V lookup: CDR1 LGHNA, CDR2 YNFKEQ. CDR3 length: 15 residues.